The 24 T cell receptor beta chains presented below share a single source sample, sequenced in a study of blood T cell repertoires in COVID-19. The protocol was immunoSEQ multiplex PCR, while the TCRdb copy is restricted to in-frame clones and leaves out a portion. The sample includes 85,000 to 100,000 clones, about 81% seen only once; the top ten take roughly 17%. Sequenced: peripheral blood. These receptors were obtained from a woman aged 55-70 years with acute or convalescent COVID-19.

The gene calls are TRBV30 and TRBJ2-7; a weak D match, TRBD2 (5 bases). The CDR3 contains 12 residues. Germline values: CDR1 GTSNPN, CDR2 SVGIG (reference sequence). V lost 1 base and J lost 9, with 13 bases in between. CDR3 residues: CAWSEGQDLQYF. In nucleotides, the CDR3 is TGTGCCTGGAGTGAAGGGCAGGACTTGCAGTACTTC.

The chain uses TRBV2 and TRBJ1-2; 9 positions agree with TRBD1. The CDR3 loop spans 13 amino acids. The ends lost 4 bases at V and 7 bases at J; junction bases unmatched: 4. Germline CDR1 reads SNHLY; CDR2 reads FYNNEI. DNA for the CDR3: TGTGCCAGCAGTGGGGACAGGGCCGGTGGCTACACCTTC. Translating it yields CASSGDRAGGYTF. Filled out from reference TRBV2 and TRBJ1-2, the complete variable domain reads EPEVTQTPSHQVTQMGQEVILRCVPISNHLYFYWYRQILGQKVEFLVSFYNNEISEKSEIFDDQFSVERPDGSNFTLKIRSTKLEDSAMYFCASSGDRAGGYTFGSGTRLTVV.

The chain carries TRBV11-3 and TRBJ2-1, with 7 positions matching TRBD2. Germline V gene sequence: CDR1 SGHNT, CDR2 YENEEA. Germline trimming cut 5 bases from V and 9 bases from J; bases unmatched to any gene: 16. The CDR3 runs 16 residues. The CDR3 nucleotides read TGTGCCAGCAGCATCGAGACTAGCAGGTGGGTCACTGAGCAGTTCTTC. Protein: CASSIETSRWVTEQFF.

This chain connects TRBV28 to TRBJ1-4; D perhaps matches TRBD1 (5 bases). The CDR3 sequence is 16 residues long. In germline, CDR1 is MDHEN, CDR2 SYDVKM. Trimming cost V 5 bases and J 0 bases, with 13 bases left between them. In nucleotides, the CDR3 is TGTGCCAGCAGTATGACAGCGACTCCAACTAATGAAAAACTGTTTTTT. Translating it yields CASSMTATPTNEKLFF.

CDR3: CASSETGVITTFNPYNEQFF. In nucleotides, the CDR3 is TGCGCCAGCAGTGAAACGGGGGTAATAACCACCTTTAATCCCTACAATGAGCAGTTCTTC. This chain joins TRBV10-1 and TRBJ2-1, with a tentative D call TRBD2 (6 bases). Trimming removed 3 bases at V and 2 bases at J, with 26 bases between. Germline CDR1 reads WNHNN; CDR2 reads SYGVQD (reference sequence). The CDR3 runs 20 residues.

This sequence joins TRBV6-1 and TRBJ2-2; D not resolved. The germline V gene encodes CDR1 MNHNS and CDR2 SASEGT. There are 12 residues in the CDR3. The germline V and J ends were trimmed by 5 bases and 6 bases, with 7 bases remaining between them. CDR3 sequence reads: CASSLYPGELFF. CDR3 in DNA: TGTGCCAGCAGTTTATATCCCGGGGAGCTGTTTTTT.

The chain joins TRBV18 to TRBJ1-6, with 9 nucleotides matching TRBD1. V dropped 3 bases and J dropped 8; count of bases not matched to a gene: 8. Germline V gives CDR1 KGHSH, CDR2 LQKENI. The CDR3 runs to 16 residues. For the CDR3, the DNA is TGTGCCAGCTCACCCTGGGCGGGACAGGGAGATTCACCCCTCCACTTT. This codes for CASSPWAGQGDSPLHF.

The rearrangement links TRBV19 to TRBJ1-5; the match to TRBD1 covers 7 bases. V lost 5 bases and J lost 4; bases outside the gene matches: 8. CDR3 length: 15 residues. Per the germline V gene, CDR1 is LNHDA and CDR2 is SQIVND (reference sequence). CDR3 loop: CASSYLDRNNQPQHF. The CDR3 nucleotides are TGTGCCAGTAGTTATTTGGACAGGAATAATCAGCCCCAGCATTTT.

CDR3 residues: CASSSLNSPLHF. The CDR3 DNA is TGCGCCAGCAGCTCATTGAATTCACCCCTCCACTTT. V is TRBV4-3 and J is TRBJ1-6; D is uncertain. Trimming shortened V by 5 bases and J by 7 bases, and 6 bases separated the two germline ends. CDR3 length: 12 amino acids. Germline CDR1 is LGHNA and CDR2 is YSLEER.

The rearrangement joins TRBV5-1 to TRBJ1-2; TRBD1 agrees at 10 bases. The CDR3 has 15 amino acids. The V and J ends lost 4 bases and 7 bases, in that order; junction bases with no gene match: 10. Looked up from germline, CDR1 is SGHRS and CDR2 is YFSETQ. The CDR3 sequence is CASSRGEGQGFGYTF. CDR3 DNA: TGCGCCAGCAGCCGGGGCGAGGGACAGGGGTTTGGCTACACCTTC.

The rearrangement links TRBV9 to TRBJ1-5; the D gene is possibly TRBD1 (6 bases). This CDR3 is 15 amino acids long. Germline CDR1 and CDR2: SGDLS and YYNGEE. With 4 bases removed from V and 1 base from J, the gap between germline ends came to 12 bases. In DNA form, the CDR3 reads TGTGCCAGCAGCCACCCCGGACAGAGCAATCAGCCCCAGCATTTT. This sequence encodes CASSHPGQSNQPQHF.

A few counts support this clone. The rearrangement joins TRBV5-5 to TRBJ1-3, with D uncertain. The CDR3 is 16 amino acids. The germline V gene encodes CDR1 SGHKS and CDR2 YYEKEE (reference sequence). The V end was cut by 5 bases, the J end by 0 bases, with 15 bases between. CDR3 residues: CASSSVARSSGNTIYF. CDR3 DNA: TGTGCCAGCAGTTCCGTGGCGAGGAGCTCTGGAAACACCATATATTTT.

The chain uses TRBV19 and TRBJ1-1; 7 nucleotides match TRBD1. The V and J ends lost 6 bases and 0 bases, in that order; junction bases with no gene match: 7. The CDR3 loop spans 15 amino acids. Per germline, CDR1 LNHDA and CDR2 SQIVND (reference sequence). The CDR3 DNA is TGTGCCAGTAGCCAACAGGGGCTTATGAACACTGAAGCTTTCTTT. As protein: CASSQQGLMNTEAFF.

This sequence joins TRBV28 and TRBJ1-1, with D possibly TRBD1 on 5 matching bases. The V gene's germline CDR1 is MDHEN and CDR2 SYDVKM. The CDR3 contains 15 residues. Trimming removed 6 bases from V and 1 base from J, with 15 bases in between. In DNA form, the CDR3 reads TGTGCCAGCAGACAGGTGTCTTCACGGAACACTGAAGCTTTCTTT. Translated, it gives CASRQVSSRNTEAFF. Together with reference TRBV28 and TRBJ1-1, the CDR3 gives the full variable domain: DVKVTQSSRYLVKRTGEKVFLECVQDMDHENMFWYRQDPGLGLRLIYFSYDVKMKEKGDIPEGYSVSREKKERFSLILESASTNQTSMYLCASRQVSSRNTEAFFGQGTRLTVV.

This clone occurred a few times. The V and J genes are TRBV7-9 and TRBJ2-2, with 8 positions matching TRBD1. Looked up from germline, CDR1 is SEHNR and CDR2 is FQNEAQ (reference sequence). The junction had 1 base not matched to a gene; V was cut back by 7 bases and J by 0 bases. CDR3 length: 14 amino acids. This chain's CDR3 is CASKGQANTGELFF. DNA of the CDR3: TGTGCCAGCAAGGGACAGGCGAACACCGGGGAGCTGTTTTTT.

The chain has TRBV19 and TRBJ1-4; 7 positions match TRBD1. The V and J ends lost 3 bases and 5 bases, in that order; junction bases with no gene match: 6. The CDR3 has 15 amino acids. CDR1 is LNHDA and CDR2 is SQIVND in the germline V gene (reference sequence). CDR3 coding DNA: TGTGCCAGTAGTATGGGGGACAGTTGGAATGAAAAACTGTTTTTT. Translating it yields CASSMGDSWNEKLFF.

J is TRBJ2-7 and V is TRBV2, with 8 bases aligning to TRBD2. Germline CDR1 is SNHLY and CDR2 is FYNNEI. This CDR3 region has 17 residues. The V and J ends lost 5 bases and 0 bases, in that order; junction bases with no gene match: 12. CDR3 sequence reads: CASSLSSGEVSSYEQYF. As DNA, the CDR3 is TGTGCCAGCAGTCTCAGTAGCGGGGAAGTGAGCTCCTACGAGCAGTACTTC.

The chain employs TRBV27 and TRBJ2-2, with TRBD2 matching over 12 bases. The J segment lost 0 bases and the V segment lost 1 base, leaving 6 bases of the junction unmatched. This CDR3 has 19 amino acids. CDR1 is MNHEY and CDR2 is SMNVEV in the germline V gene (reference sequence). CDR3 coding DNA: TGTGCCAGCAGTTTATGGCTCACTAGCGGGGGGTCGAACACCGGGGAGCTGTTTTTT. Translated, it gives CASSLWLTSGGSNTGELFF.

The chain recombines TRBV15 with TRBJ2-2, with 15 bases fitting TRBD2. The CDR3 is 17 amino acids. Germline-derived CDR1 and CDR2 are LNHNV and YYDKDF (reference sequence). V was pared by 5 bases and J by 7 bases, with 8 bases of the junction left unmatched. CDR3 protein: CATSSGLAGGLRGELFF. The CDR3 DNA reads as TGTGCCACCAGCTCGGGACTAGCGGGGGGCCTTCGCGGGGAGCTGTTTTTT.

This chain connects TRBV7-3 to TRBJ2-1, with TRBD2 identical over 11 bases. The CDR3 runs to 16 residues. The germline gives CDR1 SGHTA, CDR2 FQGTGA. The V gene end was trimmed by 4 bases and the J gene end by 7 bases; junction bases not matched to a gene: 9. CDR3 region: CASSYEGTSGGNEQFF. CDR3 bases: TGTGCCAGCAGCTACGAAGGGACTAGCGGCGGGAATGAGCAGTTCTTC. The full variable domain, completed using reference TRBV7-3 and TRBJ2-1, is GAGVSQTPSNKVTEKGKYVELRCDPISGHTALYWYRQSLGQGPEFLIYFQGTGAADDSGLPNDRFFAVRPEGSVSTLKIQRTERGDSAVYLCASSYEGTSGGNEQFFGPGTRLTVL.

CDR3 coding DNA: TGCGCCAGCCAAACGAATTACCTCCAGGGTTCGAGCGGGGAGCTGTTTTTT. This sequence encodes CASQTNYLQGSSGELFF. V gene TRBV5-1 combines with J gene TRBJ2-2, with a weak D call TRBD1 (5 bases). Trimming removed 7 bases at V and 7 bases at J, with 26 bases between. CDR3 length: 17 residues. From germline, CDR1 is SGHRS and CDR2 YFSETQ.

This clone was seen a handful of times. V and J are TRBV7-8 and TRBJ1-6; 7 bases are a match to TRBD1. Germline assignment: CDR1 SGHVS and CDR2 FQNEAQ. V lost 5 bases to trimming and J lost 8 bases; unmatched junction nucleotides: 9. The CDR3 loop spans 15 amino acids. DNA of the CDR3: TGTGCCAGCAGCCGAGAGGCACAGGGGTATTCACCCCTCCACTTT. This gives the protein CASSREAQGYSPLHF.

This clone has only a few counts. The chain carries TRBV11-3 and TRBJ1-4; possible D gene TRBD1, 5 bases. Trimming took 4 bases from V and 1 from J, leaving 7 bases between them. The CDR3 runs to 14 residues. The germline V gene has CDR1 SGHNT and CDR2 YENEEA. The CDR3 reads CASSSQGTNEKLFF. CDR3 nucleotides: TGTGCCAGCAGCTCGCAGGGAACTAATGAAAAACTGTTTTTT.

As DNA, the CDR3 is TGTGCCAGCAGTTTAGCAGGGTATAGCAATCAGCCCCAGCATTTT. Residues: CASSLAGYSNQPQHF. The chain links TRBV28 to TRBJ1-5; TRBD1 is a possible D gene (5 bases). This CDR3 is 15 amino acids long. Germline assignment: CDR1 MDHEN and CDR2 SYDVKM. Trimming removed 2 bases at V and 0 bases at J, with 8 bases between.